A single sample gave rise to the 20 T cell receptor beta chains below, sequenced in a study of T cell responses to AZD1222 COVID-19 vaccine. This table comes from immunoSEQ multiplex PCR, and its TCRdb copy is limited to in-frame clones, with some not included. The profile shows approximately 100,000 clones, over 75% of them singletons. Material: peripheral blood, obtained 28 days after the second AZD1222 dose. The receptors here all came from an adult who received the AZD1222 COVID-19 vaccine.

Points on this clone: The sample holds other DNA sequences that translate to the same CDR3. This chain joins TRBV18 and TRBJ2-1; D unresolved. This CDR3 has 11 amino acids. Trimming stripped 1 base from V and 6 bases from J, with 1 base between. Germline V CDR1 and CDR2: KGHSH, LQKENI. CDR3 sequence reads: CASSPRNEQFF. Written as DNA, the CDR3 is TGTGCCAGCTCACCACGCAATGAGCAGTTCTTC.

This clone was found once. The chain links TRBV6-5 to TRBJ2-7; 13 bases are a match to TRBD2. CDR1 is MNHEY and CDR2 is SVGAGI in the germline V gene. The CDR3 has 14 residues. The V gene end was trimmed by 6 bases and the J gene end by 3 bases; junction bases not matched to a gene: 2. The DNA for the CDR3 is TGTGCCAGCAGCGGGACTAGCGGGATCTACGAGCAGTACTTC. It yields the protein CASSGTSGIYEQYF.

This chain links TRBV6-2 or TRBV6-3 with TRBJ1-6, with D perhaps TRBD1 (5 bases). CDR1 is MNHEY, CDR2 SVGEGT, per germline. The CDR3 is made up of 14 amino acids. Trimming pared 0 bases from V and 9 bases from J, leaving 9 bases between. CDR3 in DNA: TGTGCCAGCAGTTACTCGACAGCGGCTTCACCCCTCCACTTT. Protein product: CASSYSTAASPLHF.

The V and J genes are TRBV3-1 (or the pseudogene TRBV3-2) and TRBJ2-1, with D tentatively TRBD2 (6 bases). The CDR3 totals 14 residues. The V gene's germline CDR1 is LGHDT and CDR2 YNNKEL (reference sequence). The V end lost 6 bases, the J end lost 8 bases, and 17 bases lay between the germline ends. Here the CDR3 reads CASRDGSPSHEQFF. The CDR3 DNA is TGTGCCAGCAGGGACGGGAGCCCCTCCCATGAGCAGTTCTTC.

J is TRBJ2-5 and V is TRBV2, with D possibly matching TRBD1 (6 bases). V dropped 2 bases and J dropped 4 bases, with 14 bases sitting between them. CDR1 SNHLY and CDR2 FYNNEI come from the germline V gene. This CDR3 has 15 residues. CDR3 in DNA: TGTGCCAGCAGTGAATCGGGTGGCAGGGGAGAGACCCAGTACTTC. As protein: CASSESGGRGETQYF.

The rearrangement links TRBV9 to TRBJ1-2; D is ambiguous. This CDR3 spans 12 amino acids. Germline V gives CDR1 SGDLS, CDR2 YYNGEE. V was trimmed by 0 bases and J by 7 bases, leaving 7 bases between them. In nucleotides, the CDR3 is TGTGCCAGCAGCGTAGGGTTATCTGGCTACACCTTC. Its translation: CASSVGLSGYTF.

The CDR3 sequence is CATSREGTGMGEQYF. The DNA for the CDR3 is TGTGCCACCAGCAGAGAGGGGACAGGGATGGGCGAGCAGTACTTC. J is TRBJ2-7 and V is TRBV15, with 9 bases identical to TRBD1. CDR3 length equals 15 residues. V lost 0 bases and J lost 6; bases outside the gene matches: 6. The germline gives CDR1 LNHNV, CDR2 YYDKDF (reference sequence).

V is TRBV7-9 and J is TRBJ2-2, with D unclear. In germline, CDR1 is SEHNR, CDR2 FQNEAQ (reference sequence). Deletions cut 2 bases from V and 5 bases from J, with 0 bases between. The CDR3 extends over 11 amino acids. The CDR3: CASSLTGELFF. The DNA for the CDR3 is TGTGCCAGCAGCTTAACCGGGGAGCTGTTTTTT.

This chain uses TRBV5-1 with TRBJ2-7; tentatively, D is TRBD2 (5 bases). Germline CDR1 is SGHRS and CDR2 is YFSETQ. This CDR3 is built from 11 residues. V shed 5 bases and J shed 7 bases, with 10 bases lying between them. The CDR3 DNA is TGCGCCAGCAGGAGTGAGGGTGAGCAGTACTTC. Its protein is CASRSEGEQYF.

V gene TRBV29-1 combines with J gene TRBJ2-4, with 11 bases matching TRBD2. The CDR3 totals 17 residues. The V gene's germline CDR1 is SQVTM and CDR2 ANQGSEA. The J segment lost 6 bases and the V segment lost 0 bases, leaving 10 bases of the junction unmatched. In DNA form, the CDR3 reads TGCAGCGTTGAAGATCTCATAGCGGGAGGGCCTGGAAACATTCAGTACTTC. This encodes CSVEDLIAGGPGNIQYF.

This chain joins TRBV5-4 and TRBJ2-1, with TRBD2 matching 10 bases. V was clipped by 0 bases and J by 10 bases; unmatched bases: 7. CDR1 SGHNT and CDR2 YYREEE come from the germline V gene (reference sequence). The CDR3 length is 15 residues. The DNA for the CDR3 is TGTGCCAGCAGCTTGGTGTTAGCGGGAGGTTTCGAGCAGTTCTTC. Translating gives CASSLVLAGGFEQFF.

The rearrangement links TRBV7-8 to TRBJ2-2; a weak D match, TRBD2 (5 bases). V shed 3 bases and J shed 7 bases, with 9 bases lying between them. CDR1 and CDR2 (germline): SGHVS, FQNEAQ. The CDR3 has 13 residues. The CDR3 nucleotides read TGTGCCAGCAGCTTCCGGGGTGACGGGGAGCTGTTTTTT. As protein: CASSFRGDGELFF.

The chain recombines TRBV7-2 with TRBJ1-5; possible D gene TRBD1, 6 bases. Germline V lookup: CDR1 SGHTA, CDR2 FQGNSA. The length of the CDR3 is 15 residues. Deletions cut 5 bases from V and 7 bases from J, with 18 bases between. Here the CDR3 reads CASSLRSGVGQPQHF. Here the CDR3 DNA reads TGTGCCAGCAGCCTCCGGTCAGGGGTCGGGCAGCCCCAGCATTTT. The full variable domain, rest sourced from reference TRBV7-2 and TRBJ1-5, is GAGVSQSPSNKVTEKGKDVELRCDPISGHTALYWYRQSLGQGLEFLIYFQGNSAPDKSGLPSDRFSAERTGGSVSTLTIQRTQQEDSAVYLCASSLRSGVGQPQHFGDGTRLSIL.

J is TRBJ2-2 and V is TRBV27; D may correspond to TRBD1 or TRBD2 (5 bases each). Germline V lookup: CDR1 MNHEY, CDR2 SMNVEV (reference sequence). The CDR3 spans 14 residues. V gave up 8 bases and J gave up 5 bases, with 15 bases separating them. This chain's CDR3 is CASGRAGSTGELFF. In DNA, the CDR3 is TGTGCCAGCGGCAGGGCAGGGAGTACCGGGGAGCTGTTTTTT.

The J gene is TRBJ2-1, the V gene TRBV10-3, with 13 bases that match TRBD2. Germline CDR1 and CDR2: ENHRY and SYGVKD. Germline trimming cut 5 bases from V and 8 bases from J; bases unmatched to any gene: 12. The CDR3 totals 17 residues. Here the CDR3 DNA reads TGTGCCATCAGTCTACCACTAGCGGGAGGGCCCTCGGATGAGCAGTTCTTC. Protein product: CAISLPLAGGPSDEQFF.

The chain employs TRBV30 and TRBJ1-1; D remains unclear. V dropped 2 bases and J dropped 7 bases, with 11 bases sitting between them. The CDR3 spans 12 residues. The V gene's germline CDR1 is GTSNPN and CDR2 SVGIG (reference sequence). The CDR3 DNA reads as TGTGCCTGGAGTTTGGAGGGAATTGAAGCTTTCTTT. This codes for CAWSLEGIEAFF.

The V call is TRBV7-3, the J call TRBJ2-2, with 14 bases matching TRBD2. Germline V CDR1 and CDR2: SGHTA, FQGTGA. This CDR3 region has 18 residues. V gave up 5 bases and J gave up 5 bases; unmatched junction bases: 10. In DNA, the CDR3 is TGTGCCAGCAGCCAGGGACTAGCGGGAGCGGAGGGGACCGGGGAGCTGTTTTTT. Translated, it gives CASSQGLAGAEGTGELFF.

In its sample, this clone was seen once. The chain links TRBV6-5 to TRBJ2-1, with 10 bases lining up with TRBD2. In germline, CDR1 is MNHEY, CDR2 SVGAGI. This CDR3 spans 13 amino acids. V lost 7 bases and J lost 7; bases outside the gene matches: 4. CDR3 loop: CASIQAGGNEQFF. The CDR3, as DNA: TGTGCCAGCATCCAAGCGGGAGGGAATGAGCAGTTCTTC.

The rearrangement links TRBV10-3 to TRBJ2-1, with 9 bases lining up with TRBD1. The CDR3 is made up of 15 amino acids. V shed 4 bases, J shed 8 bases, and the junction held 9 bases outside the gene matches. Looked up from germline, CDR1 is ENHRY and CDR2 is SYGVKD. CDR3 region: CAISGAGTGSDEQFF. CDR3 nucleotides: TGTGCCATCAGTGGGGCCGGGACAGGGTCCGATGAGCAGTTCTTC.

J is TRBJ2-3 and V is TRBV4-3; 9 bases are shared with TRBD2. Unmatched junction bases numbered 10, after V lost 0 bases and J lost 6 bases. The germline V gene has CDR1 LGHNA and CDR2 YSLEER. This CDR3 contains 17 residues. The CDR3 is CASSQDSWAGGTDTQYF. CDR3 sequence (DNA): TGCGCCAGCAGCCAAGACAGCTGGGCGGGAGGGACTGATACGCAGTATTTT.